The present T cell receptor beta chain was sequenced within a study of metastatic and nonmetastatic thyroid tumors. The overall study: Patients with malignant and benign thyroid disease provided blood and tumor or nodule tissue, whose repertoires were compared.

Study results and limitations: Reportedly, malignant thyroid tumors had significantly higher TCR beta diversity than benign nodules, in blood and tumor.

As processed by the authors: The distant-metastasis classifier for papillary thyroid cancer was built from CDR3 differences across clinicopathological groups. Using MiXCR, TCRdb re-called clones from the PCR reads. The V and J calls, along with clone size, are taken from TCRdb and not from the paper's own processing. The profile covers 30,000 to 40,000 clones, with about 29% appearing a single time and 7.8% taken by the ten largest. This clone occurred many times. Antigen unknown. All patients were untreated before thyroid surgery. This CDR3 is 14 amino acids long. CDR1 is SEHNR, CDR2 FQNEAQ, per germline (reference sequence). With 5 bases clipped from V and 1 base from J, the junction kept 1 base outside the gene matches.

The sequence came from a female donor with papillary thyroid cancer or a benign thyroid nodule (not recorded which). Some clones in this sample may be carry-over from other donors' samples. V usage is TRBV7-9 and J usage is TRBJ1-3; 8 bases match TRBD1. Sequences were obtained from blood. CDR3 bases: TGTGCCAGCAGCCGGACAGGGTCTGGAAACACCATATATTTT. Amino acids: CASSRTGSGNTIYF. Full variable domain (missing parts from reference TRBV7-9 and TRBJ1-3): DTGVSQNPRHKITKRGQNVTFRCDPISEHNRLYWYRQTLGQGPEFLTYFQNEAQLEKSRLLSDRFSAERPKGSFSTLEIQRTEQGDSAMYLCASSRTGSGNTIYFGEGSWLTVV.